A single sample gave rise to the 12 T cell receptor beta chains below, sequenced in a study of CD8+CD57+ T cells in acquired aplastic anemia (dated by TCRdb to the late 2010s). TCRdb names Illumina HiSeq 2000 as the instrument used. TCR beta VDJ combination and CDR3 sequence profiling used genomic DNA as the template. TCRdb reanalyzed the raw reads on its own, using fastp at Q25 for trimming and MiXCR for clone calling, and kept in-frame beta chains. Each CDR3 protein appears once, grouped with its most common genes and DNA. The sample yields 200,000 or so distinct CDR3 sequences; 50% to 70% were counted once. The leading ten clones occupy roughly 50% of the sample. Expansion of CD8+CD57+ cells had been shown by flow cytometry in the patients chosen for sequencing. The sequencing input was sorted CD4+, CD8+, or CD8+CD57+ T cells (not recorded which) from PBMCs. These receptors came from a human donor with aplastic anemia.

This rearrangement joins TRBV2 to TRBJ1-6; 11 nucleotides align to TRBD1. Germline V gives CDR1 SNHLY, CDR2 FYNNEI. CDR3 length: 15 residues. With 3 bases clipped from V and 6 bases from J, the junction kept 1 base outside the gene matches. CDR3 nucleotide sequence: TGTGCCAGCAGTGAGGGGACAGGGGGTAATTCACCCCTCCACTTT. It codes for CASSEGTGGNSPLHF.

This sequence joins TRBV7-8 and TRBJ1-6, with D maybe TRBD1 (6 bases). V lost 9 bases to trimming and J lost 7 bases, with 16 bases between them. Per germline, CDR1 SGHVS and CDR2 FQNEAQ. The CDR3 extends over 14 amino acids. CDR3 nucleotides: TGTGCCAGTAGTCTTGGACAGAGGAATTCACCCCTCCACTTT. Translating it yields CASSLGQRNSPLHF.

The chain joins TRBV7-8 to TRBJ2-1; D might be TRBD2 (5 bases). The germline V gene has CDR1 SGHVS and CDR2 FQNEAQ. Trimming removed 4 bases at V and 8 bases at J, with 15 bases between. This CDR3 is built from 14 residues. The CDR3 protein is CASSSRAPRDEQFF. CDR3 DNA sequence: TGTGCCAGCAGCTCACGGGCCCCGAGGGATGAGCAGTTCTTC.

CDR3 loop: CSANQGGLEQYF. In nucleotides, the CDR3 is TGCAGTGCTAACCAAGGAGGCCTCGAGCAGTACTTC. The rearrangement links TRBV20-1 to TRBJ2-7; a weak D match, TRBD2 (5 bases). The germline V gene encodes CDR1 DFQATT and CDR2 SNEGSKA (reference sequence). V was trimmed by 4 bases and J by 6 bases, leaving 13 bases between them. The CDR3 length is 12 residues.

The rearrangement joins TRBV7-3 to TRBJ2-2; possible D gene TRBD2, 7 bases. CDR3 length: 18 residues. The V end was cut by 5 bases, the J end by 0 bases, with 19 bases between. CDR1 is SGHTA, CDR2 FQGTGA, per germline. CDR3: CASSRGGGVPPNTGELFF. The CDR3, as DNA: TGTGCCAGCAGCCGAGGGGGGGGGGTTCCCCCGAACACCGGGGAGCTGTTTTTT.

The chain combines TRBV7-2 with TRBJ2-1; D remains unclear. V lost 6 bases and J 5 bases, leaving 20 bases between the germline ends. CDR1 is SGHTA and CDR2 is FQGNSA in the germline V gene. This CDR3 has 16 residues. The CDR3 protein is CASSLSWLEVNNEQFF. The CDR3 region has the DNA TGTGCCAGCAGTTTATCGTGGCTAGAAGTCAACAATGAGCAGTTCTTC. The full variable domain, completed using reference TRBV7-2 and TRBJ2-1, is GAGVSQSPSNKVTEKGKDVELRCDPISGHTALYWYRQSLGQGLEFLIYFQGNSAPDKSGLPSDRFSAERTGGSVSTLTIQRTQQEDSAVYLCASSLSWLEVNNEQFFGPGTRLTVL.

The chain is built from TRBV19 and TRBJ1-1, with D hard to call. Germline CDR1 LNHDA, CDR2 SQIVND (reference sequence). The CDR3 sequence is 13 residues long. The V and J ends lost 6 bases and 0 bases respectively, with 8 bases between them. The CDR3 sequence: CASRTAVNTEAFF. The CDR3 DNA reads as TGTGCCAGTAGAACAGCCGTGAACACTGAAGCTTTCTTT. Full variable domain (missing parts from reference TRBV19 and TRBJ1-1): DGGITQSPKYLFRKEGQNVTLSCEQNLNHDAMYWYRQDPGQGLRLIYYSQIVNDFQKGDIAEGYSVSREKKESFPLTVTSAQKNPTAFYLCASRTAVNTEAFFGQGTRLTVV.

The chain is built from TRBV20-1 and TRBJ1-1; 7 bases are shared with TRBD1. CDR1 is DFQATT and CDR2 is SNEGSKA in the germline V gene (reference sequence). The CDR3 is 13 amino acids. Losses at the gene ends were 8 bases for V and 1 base for J; bases not matched to a gene: 7. CDR3: CSPLRTGNTEAFF. CDR3 in DNA: TGCAGTCCACTACGGACAGGGAACACTGAAGCTTTCTTT.

The chain recombines TRBV20-1 with TRBJ2-2; TRBD2 aligns across 10 bases. CDR3 length equals 16 residues. CDR1 is DFQATT, CDR2 SNEGSKA, per germline (reference sequence). J was trimmed by 3 bases and V by 0 bases; bases with no gene match: 4. The CDR3 DNA sequence: TGCAGTGCTAGAGATCTGCTAGCGGGGGACACCGGGGAGCTGTTTTTT. This encodes CSARDLLAGDTGELFF.

The rearrangement links TRBV24-1 to TRBJ2-3; no definite D call. This CDR3 has 12 amino acids. Trimming left V 9 bases short and J 8 bases short, with 14 bases between. Germline V lookup: CDR1 KGHDR, CDR2 SFDVKD. CDR3 residues: CATPDSRPTQYF. CDR3 coding DNA: TGTGCCACCCCCGATTCGCGGCCTACGCAGTATTTT.

The gene calls are TRBV7-9 and TRBJ2-6; D gene ambiguous. With 4 bases removed from V and 4 bases from J, the gap between germline ends came to 8 bases. The CDR3 has 14 residues. From germline, CDR1 is SEHNR and CDR2 FQNEAQ (reference sequence). The CDR3 sequence: CASSYLSGANVLTF. Here the CDR3 DNA reads TGTGCCAGCAGCTACCTATCCGGGGCCAACGTCCTGACTTTC. Full variable domain (rest looked up from reference TRBV7-9 and TRBJ2-6): DTGVSQNPRHKITKRGQNVTFRCDPISEHNRLYWYRQTLGQGPEFLTYFQNEAQLEKSRLLSDRFSAERPKGSFSTLEIQRTEQGDSAMYLCASSYLSGANVLTFGAGSRLTVL.

This clonotype appeared once. The chain joins TRBV19 to TRBJ1-3; D call uncertain. V was shortened by 4 bases and J by 8 bases, with 15 bases between the two germline ends. CDR1 is LNHDA, CDR2 SQIVND, per germline (reference sequence). The length of the CDR3 is 14 residues. CDR3 region: CASSRSRRLDTIYF. The CDR3 DNA follows: TGTGCCAGTAGTAGGAGCCGGAGGTTGGACACCATATATTTT.